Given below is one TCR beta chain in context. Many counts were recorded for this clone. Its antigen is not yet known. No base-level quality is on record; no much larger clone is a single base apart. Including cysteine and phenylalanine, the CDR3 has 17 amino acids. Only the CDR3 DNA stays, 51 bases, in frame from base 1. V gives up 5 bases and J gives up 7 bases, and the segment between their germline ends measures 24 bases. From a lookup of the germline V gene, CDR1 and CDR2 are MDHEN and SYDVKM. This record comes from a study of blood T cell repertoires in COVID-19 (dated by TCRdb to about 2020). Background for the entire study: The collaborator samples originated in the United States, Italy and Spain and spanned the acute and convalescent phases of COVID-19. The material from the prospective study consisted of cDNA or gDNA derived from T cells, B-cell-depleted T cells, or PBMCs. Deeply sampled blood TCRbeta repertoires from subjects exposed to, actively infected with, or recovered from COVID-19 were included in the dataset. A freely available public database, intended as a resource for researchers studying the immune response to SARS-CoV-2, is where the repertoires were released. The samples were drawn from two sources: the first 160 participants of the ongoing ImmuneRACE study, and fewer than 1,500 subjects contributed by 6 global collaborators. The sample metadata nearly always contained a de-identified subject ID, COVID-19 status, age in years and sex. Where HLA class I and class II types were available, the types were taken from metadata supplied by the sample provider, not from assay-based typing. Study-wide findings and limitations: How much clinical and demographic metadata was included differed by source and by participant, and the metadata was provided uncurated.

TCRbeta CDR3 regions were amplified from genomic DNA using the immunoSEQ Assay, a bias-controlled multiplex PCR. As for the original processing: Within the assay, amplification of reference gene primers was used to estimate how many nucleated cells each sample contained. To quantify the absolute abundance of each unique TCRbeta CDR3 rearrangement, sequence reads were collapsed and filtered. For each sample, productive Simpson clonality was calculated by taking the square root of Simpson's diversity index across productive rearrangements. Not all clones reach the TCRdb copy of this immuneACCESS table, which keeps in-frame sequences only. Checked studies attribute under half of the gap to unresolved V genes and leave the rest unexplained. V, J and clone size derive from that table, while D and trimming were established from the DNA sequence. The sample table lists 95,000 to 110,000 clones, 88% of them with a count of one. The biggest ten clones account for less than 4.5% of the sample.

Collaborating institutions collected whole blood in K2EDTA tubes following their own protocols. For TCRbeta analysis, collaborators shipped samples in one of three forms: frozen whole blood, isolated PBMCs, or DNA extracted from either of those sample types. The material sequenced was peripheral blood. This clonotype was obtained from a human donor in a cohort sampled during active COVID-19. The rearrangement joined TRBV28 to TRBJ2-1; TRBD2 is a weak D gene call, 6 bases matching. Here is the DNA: TGTGCCAGCAGTCCCGCGTGGGGAGGAAGGGGAAAGAATGAGCAGTTCTTC. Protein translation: CASSPAWGGRGKNEQFF.